The 19 T cell receptor beta chains listed next were all sequenced from one sample in a study of graft-versus-host responses after intestinal transplantation. Using immunoSEQ multiplex PCR, the repertoire was profiled, and TCRdb retains in-frame clones only, with some absent. The profile shows roughly 130,000 clones, 92% of them singletons. Their antigen targets remain unknown. The input for sequencing was unstimulated CD4+ T cells sorted from spleen or lymph node cells, taken before intestinal transplant. All receptors come from a human donor who received an intestinal transplant.

CDR3 residues: CASSPRGQGRAYGYTF. Here the CDR3 DNA reads TGTGCCAGCAGCCCCCGCGGACAGGGGAGGGCCTATGGCTACACCTTC. The V gene is TRBV7-3, the J gene TRBJ1-2; 9 bases map to TRBD1. Germline loops: CDR1 SGHTA, CDR2 FQGTGA. The CDR3 extends over 16 amino acids. V dropped 5 bases and J dropped 4; count of bases not matched to a gene: 11.

The chain employs TRBV10-3 and TRBJ1-5; weak D call: TRBD1 (6 bases). Per germline, CDR1 ENHRY and CDR2 SYGVKD. The CDR3 runs to 15 residues. Between the trimmed V and J ends, which lost 1 base and 9 bases, there was a span of 16 bases. The CDR3: CAISELGGTDVPQHF. The CDR3 nucleotides are TGTGCCATCAGTGAGTTGGGGGGCACAGATGTGCCCCAGCATTTT.

The V and J genes are TRBV28 and TRBJ1-1, with TRBD1 identical over 9 bases. Germline V gives CDR1 MDHEN, CDR2 SYDVKM. The CDR3 runs 16 residues. The trim removed 3 bases at V and 4 bases at J, leaving 9 bases unmatched. The CDR3 spells CASSFPTGGWGTEAFF. The CDR3, as DNA: TGTGCCAGCAGTTTCCCGACAGGGGGATGGGGCACTGAAGCTTTCTTT.

The rearrangement joins TRBV6-6 to TRBJ1-5; TRBD1 agrees at 8 bases. There are 15 residues in the CDR3. V dropped 1 base and J dropped 4; count of bases not matched to a gene: 3. Germline V lookup: CDR1 MNHNY, CDR2 SVGAGI (reference sequence). CDR3 sequence: CASSYWGTGNQPQHF. The CDR3 bases are TGTGCCAGCAGTTACTGGGGGACAGGTAATCAGCCCCAGCATTTT.

The rearrangement links TRBV25-1 to TRBJ1-1, with 9 bases matching TRBD1. The CDR3 loop spans 15 amino acids. Germline lookup yields CDR1 MGHDK and CDR2 SYGVNS. Trimming at V came to 7 bases and at J to 4 bases, leaving 10 bases not matched to a gene. The chain's CDR3 is CASIPQGAPITEAFF. In DNA form, the CDR3 reads TGTGCCAGCATCCCACAGGGGGCGCCGATCACTGAAGCTTTCTTT.

This chain links TRBV5-5 with TRBJ1-5; D not resolved. Trimming removed 0 bases from V and 7 bases from J, with 8 bases in between. Germline-derived CDR1 and CDR2 are SGHKS and YYEKEE (reference sequence). The CDR3 runs to 13 residues. CDR3 nucleotide sequence: TGTGCCAGCAGCTTGGAAACAGTCCAGCCCCAGCATTTT. It yields the protein CASSLETVQPQHF.

The genes are TRBV7-8 and TRBJ1-2; D may be TRBD1 (6 bases). Germline CDR1 reads SGHVS; CDR2 reads FQNEAQ. This CDR3 has 13 residues. Trimming took off 4 bases at V and 7 bases at J, with 13 bases between the two ends. The CDR3, as DNA: TGTGCCAGCAGCTCTCAGACAGGACTTGGCTACACCTTC. This codes for CASSSQTGLGYTF.

V gene TRBV6-1 combines with J gene TRBJ1-3; 9 bases are a match to TRBD1. With V trimmed by 4 bases and J by 0 bases, 7 bases remained unmatched. The CDR3 is made up of 17 amino acids. CDR1 and CDR2 from the germline V gene are MNHNS and SASEGT. CDR3 in DNA: TGTGCCAGCAGTGGGACACAGGGGGCGACCTCTGGAAACACCATATATTTT. This codes for CASSGTQGATSGNTIYF.

This rearrangement joins TRBV5-4 to TRBJ2-6; 9 positions match TRBD1. Germline values: CDR1 SGHNT, CDR2 YYREEE (reference sequence). CDR3 length equals 16 residues. J gave up 3 bases and V 4 bases, and 5 bases lay outside the gene matches. In nucleotides, the CDR3 is TGTGCCAGCAGCGGACGGACAGGGGTTGGGGCCAACGTCCTGACTTTC. This sequence encodes CASSGRTGVGANVLTF.

This chain connects TRBV7-9 to TRBJ2-2, with D maybe TRBD1 (6 bases). The V gene's germline CDR1 is SEHNR and CDR2 FQNEAQ (reference sequence). CDR3 length equals 15 residues. The V end was cut by 3 bases, the J end by 8 bases, with 16 bases between. The CDR3 bases are TGTGCCAGCAGCTTCCAGGCCCCAGGGGTAGGGGAGCTGTTTTTT. Amino acids: CASSFQAPGVGELFF.

The chain carries TRBV2 and TRBJ1-4; D ambiguous. The CDR3 consists of 11 residues. Between the trimmed V and J ends, which lost 8 bases and 8 bases, there was a span of 9 bases. Germline V gives CDR1 SNHLY, CDR2 FYNNEI. DNA for the CDR3: TGTGCCAGCGAGTTGAGGGAAAAACTGTTTTTT. Protein: CASELREKLFF.

This clone was observed a single time. This chain connects TRBV5-6 to TRBJ2-3; D is perhaps TRBD1 (6 bases). This CDR3 contains 16 residues. V lost 1 base to trimming and J lost 1 base, with 13 bases between them. The germline gives CDR1 SGHDT, CDR2 YYEEEE. CDR3 sequence reads: CASSLTGKVGTDTQYF. In DNA, the CDR3 is TGTGCCAGCAGCTTGACAGGGAAGGTCGGCACAGATACGCAGTATTTT.

The CDR3 is CAIRDDPLTDTQYF. CDR3 DNA: TGTGCCATCAGAGACGATCCACTCACAGATACGCAGTATTTT. The V gene is TRBV10-3, the J gene TRBJ2-3; D not certain. Germline CDR1 and CDR2: ENHRY and SYGVKD. The CDR3 length is 14 residues. Deletions cut 6 bases from V and 2 bases from J, with 12 bases between.

The chain uses TRBV30 and TRBJ1-5; 9 nucleotides align to TRBD1. Trimming at V came to 0 bases and at J to 0 bases, leaving 12 bases not matched to a gene. Per germline, CDR1 GTSNPN and CDR2 SVGIG (reference sequence). The CDR3 extends over 19 amino acids. The CDR3 sequence: CAWSVRATGTGNSNQPQHF. DNA of the CDR3: TGTGCCTGGAGTGTAAGGGCTACGGGGACAGGGAATAGCAATCAGCCCCAGCATTTT.

The V gene is TRBV19, the J gene TRBJ2-7; unclear D gene. V was clipped by 2 bases and J by 1 base, with 12 bases between them. This CDR3 has 15 residues. Germline loops: CDR1 LNHDA, CDR2 SQIVND (reference sequence). In DNA, the CDR3 is TGTGCCAGTAGTATAAGTATTAGCCGATCCTACGAGCAGTACTTC. Its protein product is CASSISISRSYEQYF. The full variable domain, its missing parts supplied by reference TRBV19 and TRBJ2-7, is DGGITQSPKYLFRKEGQNVTLSCEQNLNHDAMYWYRQDPGQGLRLIYYSQIVNDFQKGDIAEGYSVSREKKESFPLTVTSAQKNPTAFYLCASSISISRSYEQYFGPGTRLTVT.

V and J are TRBV6-1 and TRBJ2-5, with D possibly matching TRBD2 (6 bases). V lost 6 bases, J lost 0 bases, and 14 bases lay in between. This CDR3 has 15 residues. Germline V gene lookup returns CDR1 MNHNS and CDR2 SASEGT. The CDR3, as DNA: TGTGCCAGCAGCCAGGGAGGAGGGTACCAAGAGACCCAGTACTTC. Translation: CASSQGGGYQETQYF.

The V call is TRBV10-3, the J call TRBJ2-5, with TRBD2 matching over 7 bases. CDR1 is ENHRY and CDR2 is SYGVKD in the germline V gene. V trimming: 8 bases; J trimming: 2 bases; junction bases outside the gene matches: 5. CDR3 size: 13 residues. In nucleotides, the CDR3 is TGTGCCATCGGCGGGAGCGGGCAAGAGACCCAGTACTTC. Translating gives CAIGGSGQETQYF.

This clone was seen more than once but under ten times. The rearrangement uses TRBV7-2 and TRBJ2-5; D is undetermined. Trimming took off 4 bases at V and 1 base at J, with 4 bases between the two ends. The CDR3 is 12 amino acids. In germline, CDR1 is SGHTA, CDR2 FQGNSA. CDR3 sequence reads: CASSSPQETQYF. DNA of the CDR3: TGTGCCAGCAGCTCCCCCCAAGAGACCCAGTACTTC. Supplemented by reference TRBV7-2 and TRBJ2-5, the full variable domain reads GAGVSQSPSNKVTEKGKDVELRCDPISGHTALYWYRQSLGQGLEFLIYFQGNSAPDKSGLPSDRFSAERTGGSVSTLTIQRTQQEDSAVYLCASSSPQETQYFGPGTRLLVL.

This rearrangement joins TRBV9 to TRBJ2-3; TRBD2 matches at 11 bases. This CDR3 is built from 17 residues. Per germline, CDR1 SGDLS and CDR2 YYNGEE. Trimming at V came to 0 bases and at J to 6 bases, leaving 9 bases not matched to a gene. In DNA form, the CDR3 reads TGTGCCAGCAGCGTAGAGGCTAGCGGGAGGCCCGGGGATACGCAGTATTTT. Protein product: CASSVEASGRPGDTQYF.